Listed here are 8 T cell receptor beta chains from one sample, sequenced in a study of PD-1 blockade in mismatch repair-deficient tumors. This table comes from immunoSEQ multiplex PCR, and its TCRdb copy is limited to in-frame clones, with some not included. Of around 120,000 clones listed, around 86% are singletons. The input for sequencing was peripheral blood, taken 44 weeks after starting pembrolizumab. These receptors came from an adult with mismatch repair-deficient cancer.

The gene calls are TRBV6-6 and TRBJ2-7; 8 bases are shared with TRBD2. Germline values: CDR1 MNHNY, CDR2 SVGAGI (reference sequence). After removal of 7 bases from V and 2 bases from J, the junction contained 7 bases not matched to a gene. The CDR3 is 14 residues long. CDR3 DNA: TGTGCCAGCACCATAGCGGGAAGCGCCTACGAGCAGTACTTC. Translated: CASTIAGSAYEQYF.

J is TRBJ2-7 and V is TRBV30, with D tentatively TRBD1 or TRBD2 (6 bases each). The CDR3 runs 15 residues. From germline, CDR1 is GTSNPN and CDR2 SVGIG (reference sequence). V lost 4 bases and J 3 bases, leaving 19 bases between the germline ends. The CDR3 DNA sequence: TGTGCCTGGACCCCTTTAGGGGGAGCGGGCTACGAGCAGTACTTC. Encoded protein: CAWTPLGGAGYEQYF.

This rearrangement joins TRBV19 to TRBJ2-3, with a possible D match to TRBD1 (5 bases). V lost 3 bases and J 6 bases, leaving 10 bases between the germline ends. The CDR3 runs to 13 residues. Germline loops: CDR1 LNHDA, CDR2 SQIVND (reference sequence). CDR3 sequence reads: CASSIGHFDTQYF. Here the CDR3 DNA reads TGTGCCAGTAGTATTGGACACTTCGATACGCAGTATTTT.

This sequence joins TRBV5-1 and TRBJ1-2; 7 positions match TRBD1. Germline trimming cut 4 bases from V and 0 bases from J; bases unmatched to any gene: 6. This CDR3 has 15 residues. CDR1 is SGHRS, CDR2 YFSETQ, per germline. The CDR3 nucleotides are TGCGCCAGCAGCACAGGGGACAACTCTAACTATGGCTACACCTTC. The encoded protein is CASSTGDNSNYGYTF.

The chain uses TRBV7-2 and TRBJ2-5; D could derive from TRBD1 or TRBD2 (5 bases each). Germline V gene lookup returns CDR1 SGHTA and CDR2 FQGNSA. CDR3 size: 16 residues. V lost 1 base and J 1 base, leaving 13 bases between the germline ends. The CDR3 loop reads CASSLGGPSLQETQYF. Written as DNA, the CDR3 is TGTGCCAGCAGCTTAGGGGGACCGAGCCTCCAAGAGACCCAGTACTTC. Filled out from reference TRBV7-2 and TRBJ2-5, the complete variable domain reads GAGVSQSPSNKVTEKGKDVELRCDPISGHTALYWYRQSLGQGLEFLIYFQGNSAPDKSGLPSDRFSAERTGGSVSTLTIQRTQQEDSAVYLCASSLGGPSLQETQYFGPGTRLLVL.

The CDR3 loop is CASSSWDLDLPSGNTIYF. The CDR3 DNA reads as TGTGCCAGCAGCTCCTGGGACCTGGACCTGCCTTCTGGAAACACCATATATTTT. The V call is TRBV9, the J call TRBJ1-3; tentative D call: TRBD1 (5 bases). Trimming removed 4 bases at V and 1 base at J, with 21 bases between. The CDR3 runs to 18 residues. CDR1 and CDR2 from the germline V gene are SGDLS and YYNGEE.

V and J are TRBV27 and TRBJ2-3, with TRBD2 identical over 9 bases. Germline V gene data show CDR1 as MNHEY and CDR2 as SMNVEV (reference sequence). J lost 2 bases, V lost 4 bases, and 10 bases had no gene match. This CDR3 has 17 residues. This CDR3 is CASSWIAGAPSTDTQYF. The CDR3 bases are TGTGCCAGCAGTTGGATAGCGGGGGCTCCCTCCACAGATACGCAGTATTTT.

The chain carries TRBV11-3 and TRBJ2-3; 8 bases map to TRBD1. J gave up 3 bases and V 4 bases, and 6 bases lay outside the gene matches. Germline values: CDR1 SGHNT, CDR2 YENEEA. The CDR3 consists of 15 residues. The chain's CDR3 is CASSSGTGSTDTQYF. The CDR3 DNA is TGTGCCAGCAGCTCCGGGACAGGTAGTACAGATACGCAGTATTTT.